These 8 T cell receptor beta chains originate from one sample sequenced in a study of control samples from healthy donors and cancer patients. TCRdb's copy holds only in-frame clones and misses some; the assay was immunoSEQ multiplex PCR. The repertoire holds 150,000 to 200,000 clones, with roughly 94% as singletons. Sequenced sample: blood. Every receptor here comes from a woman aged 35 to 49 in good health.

The CDR3 loop reads CASSTGDGPQETQYF. For the CDR3, the DNA is TGTGCCAGCAGTACAGGGGATGGGCCACAAGAGACCCAGTACTTC. The rearrangement joins TRBV7-2 to TRBJ2-5; 7 bases agree with TRBD1. The CDR3 totals 15 residues. The trim removed 6 bases at V and 2 bases at J, leaving 9 bases unmatched. Germline V gene sequence: CDR1 SGHTA, CDR2 FQGNSA.

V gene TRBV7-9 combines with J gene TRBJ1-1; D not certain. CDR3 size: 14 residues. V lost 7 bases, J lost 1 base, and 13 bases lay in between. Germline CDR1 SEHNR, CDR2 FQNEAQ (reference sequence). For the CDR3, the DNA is TGTGCCAGCACCCGTATGGAGGGGAACACTGAAGCTTTCTTT. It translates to CASTRMEGNTEAFF.

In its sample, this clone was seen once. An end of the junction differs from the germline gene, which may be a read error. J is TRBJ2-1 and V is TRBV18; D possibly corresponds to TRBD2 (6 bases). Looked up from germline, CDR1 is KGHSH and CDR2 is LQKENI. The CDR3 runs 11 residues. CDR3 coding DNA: TGTGCCAGCTCACCCCAGGGACTGGTGGTCTTC. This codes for CASSPQGLVVF.

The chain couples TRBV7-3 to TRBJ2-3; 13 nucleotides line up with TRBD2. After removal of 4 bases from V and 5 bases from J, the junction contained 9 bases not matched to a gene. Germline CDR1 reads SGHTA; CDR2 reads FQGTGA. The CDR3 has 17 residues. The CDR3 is CASSSLTSGGAVDTQYF. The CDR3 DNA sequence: TGTGCCAGCAGCTCACTAACTAGCGGGGGGGCGGTAGATACGCAGTATTTT.

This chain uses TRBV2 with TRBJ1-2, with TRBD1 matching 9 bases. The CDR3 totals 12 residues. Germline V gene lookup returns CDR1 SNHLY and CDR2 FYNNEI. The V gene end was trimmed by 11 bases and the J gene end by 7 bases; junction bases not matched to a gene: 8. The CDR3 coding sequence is TGTGCCGTCGTGACAGGGGGACGTGGCTACACCTTC. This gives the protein CAVVTGGRGYTF.

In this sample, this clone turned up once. This chain's CDR3 is CASSLERSTDTQYF. CDR3 sequence (DNA): TGTGCCAGCAGCTTAGAAAGGAGCACAGATACGCAGTATTTT. The V gene is TRBV11-2, the J gene TRBJ2-3; D unclear. Germline V CDR1 and CDR2: SGHAT, FQNNGV. V lost 0 bases, J lost 0 bases, and 4 bases lay in between. The CDR3 runs to 14 residues. The complete variable domain, with remaining parts taken from reference TRBV11-2 and TRBJ2-3, reads EAGVAQSPRYKIIEKRQSVAFWCNPISGHATLYWYQQILGQGPKLLIQFQNNGVVDDSQLPKDRFSAERLKGVDSTLKIQPAKLEDSAVYLCASSLERSTDTQYFGPGTRLTVL.

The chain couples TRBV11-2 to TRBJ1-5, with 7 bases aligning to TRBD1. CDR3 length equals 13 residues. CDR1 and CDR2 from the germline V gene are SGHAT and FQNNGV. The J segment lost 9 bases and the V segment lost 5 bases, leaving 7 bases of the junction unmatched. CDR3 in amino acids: CASSPARDRPQHF. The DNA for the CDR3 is TGTGCCAGCAGCCCGGCCAGGGACAGGCCCCAGCATTTT.

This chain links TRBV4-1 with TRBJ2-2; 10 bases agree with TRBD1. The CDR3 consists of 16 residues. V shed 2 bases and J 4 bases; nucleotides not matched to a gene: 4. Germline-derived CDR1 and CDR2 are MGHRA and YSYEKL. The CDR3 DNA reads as TGCGCCAGCAGCCAACGAGACAGGGGGCGCACCGGGGAGCTGTTTTTT. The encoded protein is CASSQRDRGRTGELFF.